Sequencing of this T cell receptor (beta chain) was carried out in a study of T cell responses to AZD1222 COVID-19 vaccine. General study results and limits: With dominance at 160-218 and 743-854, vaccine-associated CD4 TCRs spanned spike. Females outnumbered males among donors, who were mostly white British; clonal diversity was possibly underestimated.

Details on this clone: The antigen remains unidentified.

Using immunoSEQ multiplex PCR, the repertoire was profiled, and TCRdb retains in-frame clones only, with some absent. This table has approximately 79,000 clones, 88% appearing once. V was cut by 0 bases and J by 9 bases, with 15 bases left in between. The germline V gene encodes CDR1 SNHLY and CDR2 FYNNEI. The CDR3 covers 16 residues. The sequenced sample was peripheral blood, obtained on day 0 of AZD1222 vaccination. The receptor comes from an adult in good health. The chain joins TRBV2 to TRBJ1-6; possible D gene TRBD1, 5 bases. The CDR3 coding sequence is TGTGCCAGCAGTGAAGCGGGACGTCAGATGGGTTCACCCCTCCACTTT. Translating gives CASSEAGRQMGSPLHF.